A single TCR beta chain is shown here with its context. Antigen: not known. The sample originates from a study of immune cell composition in non-small cell lung cancer. Using immunoSEQ multiplex PCR, the repertoire was profiled, and TCRdb retains in-frame clones only, with some absent. The sample holds approximately 13,000 clones, roughly 80% seen once. CDR3 length equals 15 residues. Trimming removed 6 bases from V and 0 bases from J, with 12 bases in between. Germline V gene data show CDR1 as KGHSH and CDR2 as LQKENI. Study results and caveats: Shared sequences between tumour-reactive and dominant in vivo clones were not proven. Overall clonality, unlike maximal tumour-associated clone frequency, did not predict TIL reactivity. Tumour TCR-beta clonality was not significantly tied to smoking pack-years. Tumour-associated clones >0.5% occurred in roughly a third of adenocarcinomas, roughly four fifths of squamous.

This clonotype was obtained from a human donor with non-small cell lung cancer. The rearrangement joins TRBV18 to TRBJ2-1; perhaps TRBD1 as D (5 bases). The sequenced sample consisted of lung tumor tissue. As DNA, the CDR3 is TGTGCCAGCTCGAACTACAGGAGCTCCTACAATGAGCAGTTCTTC. Translating it yields CASSNYRSSYNEQFF.